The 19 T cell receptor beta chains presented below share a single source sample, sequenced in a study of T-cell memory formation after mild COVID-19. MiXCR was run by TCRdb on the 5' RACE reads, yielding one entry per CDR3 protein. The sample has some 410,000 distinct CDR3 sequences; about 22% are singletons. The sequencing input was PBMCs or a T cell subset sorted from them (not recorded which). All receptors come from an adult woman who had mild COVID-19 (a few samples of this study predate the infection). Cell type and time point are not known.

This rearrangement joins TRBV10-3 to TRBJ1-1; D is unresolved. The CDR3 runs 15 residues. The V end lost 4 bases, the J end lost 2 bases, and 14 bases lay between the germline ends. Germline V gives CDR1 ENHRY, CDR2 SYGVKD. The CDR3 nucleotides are TGTGCCATCAGTGTACGGCAGACACTCAACACTGAAGCTTTCTTT. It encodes CAISVRQTLNTEAFF.

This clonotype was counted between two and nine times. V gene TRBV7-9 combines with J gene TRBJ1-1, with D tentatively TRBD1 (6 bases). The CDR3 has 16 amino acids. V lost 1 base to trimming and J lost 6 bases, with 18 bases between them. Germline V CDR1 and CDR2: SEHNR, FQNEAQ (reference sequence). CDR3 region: CASSLVGSGDPPEAFF. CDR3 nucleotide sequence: TGTGCCAGCAGCTTAGTTGGATCAGGGGATCCCCCTGAAGCTTTCTTT.

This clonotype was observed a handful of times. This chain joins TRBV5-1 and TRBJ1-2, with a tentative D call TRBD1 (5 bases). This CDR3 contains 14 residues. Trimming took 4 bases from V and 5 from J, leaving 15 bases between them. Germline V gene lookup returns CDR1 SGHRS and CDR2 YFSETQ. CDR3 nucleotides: TGCGCCAGCAGCGTCGGGGGGGAAGGTTATGGCTACACCTTC. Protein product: CASSVGGEGYGYTF.

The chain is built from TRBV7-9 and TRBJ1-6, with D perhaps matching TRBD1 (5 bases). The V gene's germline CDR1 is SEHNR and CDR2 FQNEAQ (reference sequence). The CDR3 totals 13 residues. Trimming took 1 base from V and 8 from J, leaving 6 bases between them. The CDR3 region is CASSLEGHSPLHF. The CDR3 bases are TGTGCCAGCAGCTTAGAGGGACATTCACCCCTCCACTTT. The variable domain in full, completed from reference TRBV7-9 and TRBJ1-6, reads DTGVSQNPRHKITKRGQNVTFRCDPISEHNRLYWYRQTLGQGPEFLTYFQNEAQLEKSRLLSDRFSAERPKGSFSTLEIQRTEQGDSAMYLCASSLEGHSPLHFGNGTRLTVT.

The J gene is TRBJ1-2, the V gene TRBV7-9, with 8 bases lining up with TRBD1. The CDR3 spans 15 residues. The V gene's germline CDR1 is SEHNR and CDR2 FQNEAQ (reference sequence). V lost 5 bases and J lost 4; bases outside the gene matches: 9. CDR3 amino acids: CASSPLVGQAYGYTF. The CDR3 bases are TGTGCCAGCAGCCCCCTGGTGGGACAGGCCTATGGCTACACCTTC.

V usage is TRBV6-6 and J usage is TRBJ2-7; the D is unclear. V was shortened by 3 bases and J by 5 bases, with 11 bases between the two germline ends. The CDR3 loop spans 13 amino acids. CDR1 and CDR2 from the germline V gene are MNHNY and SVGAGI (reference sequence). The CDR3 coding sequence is TGTGCCAGCAGTTATCTCGCCGGAAACGAGCAGTACTTC. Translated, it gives CASSYLAGNEQYF.

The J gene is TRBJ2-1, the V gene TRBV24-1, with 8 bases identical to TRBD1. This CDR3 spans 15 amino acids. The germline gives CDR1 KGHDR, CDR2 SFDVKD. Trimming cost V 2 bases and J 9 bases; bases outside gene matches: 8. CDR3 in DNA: TGTGCCACCAGTGATTGGACAGGGACGTGGGGTGAGCAGTTCTTC. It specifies CATSDWTGTWGEQFF.

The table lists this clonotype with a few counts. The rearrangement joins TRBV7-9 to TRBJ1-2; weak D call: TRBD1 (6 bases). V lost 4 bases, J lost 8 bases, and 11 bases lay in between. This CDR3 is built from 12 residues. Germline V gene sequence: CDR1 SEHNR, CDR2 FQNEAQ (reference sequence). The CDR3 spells CASSWDILGYTF. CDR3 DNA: TGTGCCAGCAGCTGGGACATACTGGGCTACACCTTC.

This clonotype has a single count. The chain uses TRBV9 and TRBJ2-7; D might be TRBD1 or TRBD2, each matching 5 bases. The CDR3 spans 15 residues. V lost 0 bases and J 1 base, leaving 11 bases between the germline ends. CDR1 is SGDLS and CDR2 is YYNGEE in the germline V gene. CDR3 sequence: CASSVDKGTSYEQYF. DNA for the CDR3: TGTGCCAGCAGCGTAGACAAGGGGACGTCCTACGAGCAGTACTTC.

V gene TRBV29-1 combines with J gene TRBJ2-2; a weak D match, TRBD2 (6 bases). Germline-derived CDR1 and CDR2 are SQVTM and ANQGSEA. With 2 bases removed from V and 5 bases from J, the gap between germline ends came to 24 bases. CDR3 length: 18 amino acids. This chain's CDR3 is CSVEFYGVGVEGTGELFF. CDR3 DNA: TGCAGCGTTGAATTTTACGGCGTTGGGGTGGAGGGGACCGGGGAGCTGTTTTTT.

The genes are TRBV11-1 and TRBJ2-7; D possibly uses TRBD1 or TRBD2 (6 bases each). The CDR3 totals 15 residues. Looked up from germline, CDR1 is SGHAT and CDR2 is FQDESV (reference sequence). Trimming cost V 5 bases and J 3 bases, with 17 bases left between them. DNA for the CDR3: TGTGCCAGCAGCCCGACGGGGGCTCATATCTACGAGCAGTACTTC. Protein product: CASSPTGAHIYEQYF.

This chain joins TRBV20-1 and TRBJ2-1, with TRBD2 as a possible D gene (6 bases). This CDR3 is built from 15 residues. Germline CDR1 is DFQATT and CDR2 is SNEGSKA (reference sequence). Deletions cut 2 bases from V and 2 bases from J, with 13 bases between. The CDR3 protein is CSARPSGRPYNEQFF. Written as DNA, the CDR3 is TGCAGTGCTAGACCTTCGGGGAGGCCCTACAATGAGCAGTTCTTC.

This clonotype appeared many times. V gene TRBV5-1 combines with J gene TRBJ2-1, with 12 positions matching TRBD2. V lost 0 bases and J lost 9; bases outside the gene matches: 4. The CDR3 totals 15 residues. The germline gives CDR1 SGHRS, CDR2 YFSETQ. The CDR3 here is CASSLGLAGEIEQFF. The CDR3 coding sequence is TGCGCCAGCAGCTTGGGACTAGCGGGGGAAATTGAGCAGTTCTTC.

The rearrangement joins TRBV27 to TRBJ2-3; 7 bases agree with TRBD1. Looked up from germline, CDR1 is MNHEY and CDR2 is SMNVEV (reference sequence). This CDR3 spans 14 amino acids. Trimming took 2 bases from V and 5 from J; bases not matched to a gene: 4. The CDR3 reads CASSLNQGEDTQYF. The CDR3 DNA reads TGTGCCAGCAGTTTAAATCAGGGGGAAGATACGCAGTATTTT.

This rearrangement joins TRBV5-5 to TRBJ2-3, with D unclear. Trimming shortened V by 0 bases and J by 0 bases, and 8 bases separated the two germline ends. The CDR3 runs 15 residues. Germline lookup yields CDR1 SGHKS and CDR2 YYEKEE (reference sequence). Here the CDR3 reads CASSLGTYSTDTQYF. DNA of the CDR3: TGTGCCAGCAGCTTGGGTACCTATAGCACAGATACGCAGTATTTT. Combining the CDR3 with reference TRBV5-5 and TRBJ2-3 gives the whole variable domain DAGVTQSPTHLIKTRGQQVTLRCSPISGHKSVSWYQQVLGQGPQFIFQYYEKEERGRGNFPDRFSARQFPNYSSELNVNALLLGDSALYLCASSLGTYSTDTQYFGPGTRLTVL.

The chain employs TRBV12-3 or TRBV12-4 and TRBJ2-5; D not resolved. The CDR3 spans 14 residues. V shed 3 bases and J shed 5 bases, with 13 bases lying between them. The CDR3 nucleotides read TGTGCCAGCAGTTTTTCAGGATTTAGGGAGACCCAGTACTTC. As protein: CASSFSGFRETQYF.

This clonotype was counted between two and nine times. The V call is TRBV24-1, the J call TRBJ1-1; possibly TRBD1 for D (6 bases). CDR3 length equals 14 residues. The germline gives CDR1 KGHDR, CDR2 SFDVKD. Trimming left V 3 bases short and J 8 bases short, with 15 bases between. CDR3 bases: TGTGCCACCAGTGATAATGGGTGGAGGGGGGAAGCTTTCTTT. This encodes CATSDNGWRGEAFF.

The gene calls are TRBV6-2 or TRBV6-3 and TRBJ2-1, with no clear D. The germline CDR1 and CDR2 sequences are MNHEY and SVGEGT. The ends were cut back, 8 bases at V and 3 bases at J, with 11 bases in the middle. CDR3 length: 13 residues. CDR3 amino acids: CASSILSYNEQFF. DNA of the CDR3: TGTGCCAGCTCTATACTTAGCTACAATGAGCAGTTCTTC.

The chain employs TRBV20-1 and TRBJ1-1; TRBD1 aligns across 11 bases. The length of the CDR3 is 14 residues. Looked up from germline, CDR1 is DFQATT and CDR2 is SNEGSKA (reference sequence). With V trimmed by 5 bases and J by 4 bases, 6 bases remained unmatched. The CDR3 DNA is TGCAGTGCTCAAGATGGGACAGGGGGCACTGAAGCTTTCTTT. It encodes CSAQDGTGGTEAFF.